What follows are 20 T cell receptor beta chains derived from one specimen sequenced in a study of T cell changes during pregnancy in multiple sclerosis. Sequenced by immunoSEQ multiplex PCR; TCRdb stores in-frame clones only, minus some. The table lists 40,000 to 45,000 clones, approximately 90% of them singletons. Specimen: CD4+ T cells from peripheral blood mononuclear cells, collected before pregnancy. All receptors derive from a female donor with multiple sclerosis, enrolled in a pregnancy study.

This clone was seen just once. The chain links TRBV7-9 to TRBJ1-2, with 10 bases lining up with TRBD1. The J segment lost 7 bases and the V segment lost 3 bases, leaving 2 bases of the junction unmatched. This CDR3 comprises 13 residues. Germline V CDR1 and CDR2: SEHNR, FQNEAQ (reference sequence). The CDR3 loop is CASSLGQGSGYTF. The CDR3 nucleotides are TGTGCCAGCAGCTTGGGACAGGGGAGTGGCTACACCTTC.

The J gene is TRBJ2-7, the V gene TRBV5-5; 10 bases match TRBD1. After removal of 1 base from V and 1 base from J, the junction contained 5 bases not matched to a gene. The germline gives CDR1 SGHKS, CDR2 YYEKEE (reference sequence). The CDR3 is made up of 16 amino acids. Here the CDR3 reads CASSLFLGQGSYEQYF. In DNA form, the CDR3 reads TGTGCCAGCAGCTTGTTTTTGGGACAGGGGTCCTACGAGCAGTACTTC.

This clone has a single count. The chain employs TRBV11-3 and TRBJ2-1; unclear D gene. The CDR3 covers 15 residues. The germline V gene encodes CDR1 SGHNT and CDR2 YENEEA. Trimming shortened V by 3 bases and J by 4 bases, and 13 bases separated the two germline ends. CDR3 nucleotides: TGTGCCAGCAGCTTTTCAGTCCAGGTATACAATGAGCAGTTCTTC. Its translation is CASSFSVQVYNEQFF.

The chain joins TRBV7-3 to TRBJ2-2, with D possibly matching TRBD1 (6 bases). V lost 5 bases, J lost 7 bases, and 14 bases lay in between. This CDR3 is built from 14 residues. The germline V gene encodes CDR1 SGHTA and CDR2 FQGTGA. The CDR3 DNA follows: TGTGCCAGCAGCCTACAGGGCGGTGGCGGGGAGCTGTTTTTT. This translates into CASSLQGGGGELFF. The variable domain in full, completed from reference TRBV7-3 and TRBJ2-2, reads GAGVSQTPSNKVTEKGKYVELRCDPISGHTALYWYRQSLGQGPEFLIYFQGTGAADDSGLPNDRFFAVRPEGSVSTLKIQRTERGDSAVYLCASSLQGGGGELFFGEGSRLTVL.

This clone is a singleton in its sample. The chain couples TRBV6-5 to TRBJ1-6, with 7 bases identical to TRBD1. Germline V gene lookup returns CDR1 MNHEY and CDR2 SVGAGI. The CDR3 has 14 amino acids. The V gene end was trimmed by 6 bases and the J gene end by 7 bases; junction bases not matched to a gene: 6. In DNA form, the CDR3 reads TGTGCCAGCAGATGGGACAGCGTAAATTCACCCCTCCACTTT. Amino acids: CASRWDSVNSPLHF.

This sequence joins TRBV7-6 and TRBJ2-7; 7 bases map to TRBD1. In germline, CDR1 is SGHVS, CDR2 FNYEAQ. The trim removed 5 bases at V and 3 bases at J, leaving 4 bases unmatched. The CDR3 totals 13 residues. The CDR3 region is CASSRQGNYEQYF. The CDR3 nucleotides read TGTGCCAGCAGCCGACAGGGAAACTACGAGCAGTACTTC. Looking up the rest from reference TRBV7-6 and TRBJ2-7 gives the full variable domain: GAGVSQSPRYKVTKRGQDVALRCDPISGHVSLYWYRQALGQGPEFLTYFNYEAQQDKSGLPNDRFSAERPEGSISTLTIQRTEQRDSAMYRCASSRQGNYEQYFGPGTRLTVT.

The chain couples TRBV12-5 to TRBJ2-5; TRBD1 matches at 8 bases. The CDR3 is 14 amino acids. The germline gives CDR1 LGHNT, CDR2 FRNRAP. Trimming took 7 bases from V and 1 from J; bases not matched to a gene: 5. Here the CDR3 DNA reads TGTGCTAGTGCCTTAACAGGGGGCCAAGAGACCCAGTACTTC. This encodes CASALTGGQETQYF.

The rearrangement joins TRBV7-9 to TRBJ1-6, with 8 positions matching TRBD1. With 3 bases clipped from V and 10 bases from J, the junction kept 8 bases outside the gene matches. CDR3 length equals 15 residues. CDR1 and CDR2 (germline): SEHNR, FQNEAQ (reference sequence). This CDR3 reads CASSFQGAGNSPLHF. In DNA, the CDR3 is TGTGCCAGCAGCTTTCAGGGGGCCGGGAACTCACCCCTCCACTTT. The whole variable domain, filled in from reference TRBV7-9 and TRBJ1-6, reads DTGVSQNPRHKITKRGQNVTFRCDPISEHNRLYWYRQTLGQGPEFLTYFQNEAQLEKSRLLSDRFSAERPKGSFSTLEIQRTEQGDSAMYLCASSFQGAGNSPLHFGNGTRLTVT.

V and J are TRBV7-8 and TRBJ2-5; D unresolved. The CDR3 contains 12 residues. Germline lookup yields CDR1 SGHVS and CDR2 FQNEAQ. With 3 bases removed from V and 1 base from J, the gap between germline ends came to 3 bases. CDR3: CASSLAQETQYF. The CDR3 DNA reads TGTGCCAGCAGCTTGGCCCAAGAGACCCAGTACTTC.

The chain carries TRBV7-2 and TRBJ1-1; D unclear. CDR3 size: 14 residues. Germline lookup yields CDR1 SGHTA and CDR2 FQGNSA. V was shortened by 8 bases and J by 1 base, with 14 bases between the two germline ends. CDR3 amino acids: CASGSGSGNTEAFF. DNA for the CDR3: TGTGCCAGCGGGTCCGGGAGCGGGAACACTGAAGCTTTCTTT.

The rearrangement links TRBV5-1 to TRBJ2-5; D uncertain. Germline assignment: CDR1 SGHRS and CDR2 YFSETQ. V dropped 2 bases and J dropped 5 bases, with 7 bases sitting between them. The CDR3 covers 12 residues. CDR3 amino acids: CASSFMGETQYF. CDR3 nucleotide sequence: TGCGCCAGCAGCTTTATGGGCGAGACCCAGTACTTC.

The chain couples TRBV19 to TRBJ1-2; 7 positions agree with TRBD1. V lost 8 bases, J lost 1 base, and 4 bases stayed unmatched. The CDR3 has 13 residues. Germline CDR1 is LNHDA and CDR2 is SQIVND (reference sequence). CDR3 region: CASWDSYNYGYTF. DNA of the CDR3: TGTGCCAGTTGGGACAGCTATAACTATGGCTACACCTTC.

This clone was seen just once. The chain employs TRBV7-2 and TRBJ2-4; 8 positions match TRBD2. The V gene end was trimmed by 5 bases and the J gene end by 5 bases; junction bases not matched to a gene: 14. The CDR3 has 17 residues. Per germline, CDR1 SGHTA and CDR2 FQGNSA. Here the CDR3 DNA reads TGTGCCAGCAGCCTCAGGGGCACCGGGGGGGGACAAAACATTCAGTACTTC. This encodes CASSLRGTGGGQNIQYF.

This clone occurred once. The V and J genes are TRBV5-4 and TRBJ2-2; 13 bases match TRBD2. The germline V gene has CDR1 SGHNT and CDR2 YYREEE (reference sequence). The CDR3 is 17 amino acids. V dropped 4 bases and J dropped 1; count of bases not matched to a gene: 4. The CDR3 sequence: CASSPGLAGWNTGELFF. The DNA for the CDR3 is TGTGCCAGCAGCCCGGGACTAGCGGGGTGGAACACCGGGGAGCTGTTTTTT.

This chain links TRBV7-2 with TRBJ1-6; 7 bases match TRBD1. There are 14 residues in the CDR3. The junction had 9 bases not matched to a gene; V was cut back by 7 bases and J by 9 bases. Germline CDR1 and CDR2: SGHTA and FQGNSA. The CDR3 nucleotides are TGTGCCAGCAACTCGGGACAGATAAGTTCACCCCTCCACTTT. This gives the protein CASNSGQISSPLHF.

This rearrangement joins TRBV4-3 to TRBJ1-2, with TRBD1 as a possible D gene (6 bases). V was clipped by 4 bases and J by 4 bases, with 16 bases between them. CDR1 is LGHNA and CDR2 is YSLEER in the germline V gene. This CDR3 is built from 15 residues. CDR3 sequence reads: CASSPGQLSLYGYTF. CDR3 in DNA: TGCGCCAGCAGCCCTGGACAGCTATCACTCTATGGCTACACCTTC.

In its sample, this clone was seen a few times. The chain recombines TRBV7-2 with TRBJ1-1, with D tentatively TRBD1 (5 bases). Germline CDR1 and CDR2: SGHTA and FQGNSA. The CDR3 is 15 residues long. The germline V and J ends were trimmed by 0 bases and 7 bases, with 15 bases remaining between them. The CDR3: CASSLADGGLGEAFF. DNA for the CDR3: TGTGCCAGCAGCTTAGCCGACGGGGGGTTAGGTGAAGCTTTCTTT.

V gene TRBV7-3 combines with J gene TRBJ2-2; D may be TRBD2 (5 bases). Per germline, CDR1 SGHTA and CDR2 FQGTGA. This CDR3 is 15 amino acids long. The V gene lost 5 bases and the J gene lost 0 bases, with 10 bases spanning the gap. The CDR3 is CASSPSLTNTGELFF. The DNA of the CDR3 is TGTGCCAGCAGCCCTAGCCTTACGAACACCGGGGAGCTGTTTTTT.

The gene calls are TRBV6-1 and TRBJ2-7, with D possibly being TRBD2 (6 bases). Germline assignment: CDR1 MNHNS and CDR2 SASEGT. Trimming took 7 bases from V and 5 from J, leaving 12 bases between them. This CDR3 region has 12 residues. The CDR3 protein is CASTRELNEQYF. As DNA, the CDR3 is TGTGCCAGCACACGGGAGCTCAACGAGCAGTACTTC.

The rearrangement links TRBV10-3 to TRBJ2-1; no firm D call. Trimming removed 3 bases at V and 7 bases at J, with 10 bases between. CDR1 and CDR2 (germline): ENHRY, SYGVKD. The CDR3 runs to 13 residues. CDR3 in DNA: TGTGCCATCAGTGATCCCCCTCTAAATGAGCAGTTCTTC. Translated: CAISDPPLNEQFF.